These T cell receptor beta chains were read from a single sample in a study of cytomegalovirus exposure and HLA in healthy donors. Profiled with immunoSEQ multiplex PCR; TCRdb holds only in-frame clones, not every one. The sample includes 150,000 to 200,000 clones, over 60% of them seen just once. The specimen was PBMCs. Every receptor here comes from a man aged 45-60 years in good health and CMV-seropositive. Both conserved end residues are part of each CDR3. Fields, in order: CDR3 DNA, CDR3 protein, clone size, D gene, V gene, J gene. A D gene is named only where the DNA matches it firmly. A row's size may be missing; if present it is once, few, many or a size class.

cdr3_nt: TGTGCCAGCAGCACTCAGGGGTTAAGGGTGAAGATCCTCCCAGATACGCAGTATTTT
cdr3_aa: CASSTQGLRVKILPDTQYF
clone_size: .
d_call: .
v_call: TRBV7-9
j_call: TRBJ2-3

cdr3_nt: TGTGCCAGCAGTCAGACTAGCGGAGTACAAGAGACCCAGTACTTC
cdr3_aa: CASSQTSGVQETQYF
clone_size: .
d_call: TRBD2
v_call: TRBV6-5
j_call: TRBJ2-5

cdr3_nt: TGCGCCAGCAGCCAAGATCGGGTCAATGAGCAGTTCTTC
cdr3_aa: CASSQDRVNEQFF
clone_size: .
d_call: .
v_call: TRBV4-3
j_call: TRBJ2-1

cdr3_nt: TGTGCCAGCAGCGTACAAAGCGGGGGGGCCTACGAGCAGTACTTC
cdr3_aa: CASSVQSGGAYEQYF
clone_size: .
d_call: TRBD2
v_call: TRBV9
j_call: TRBJ2-7

cdr3_nt: TGTGCCACCAGCAAGGGACAGGGGACCACCGGGGAGCTGTTTTTT
cdr3_aa: CATSKGQGTTGELFF
clone_size: .
d_call: TRBD1
v_call: TRBV15
j_call: TRBJ2-2

cdr3_nt: TGTGCCAGCAGCTCTGGACAGGGTGGTGAAAAACTGTTTTTT
cdr3_aa: CASSSGQGGEKLFF
clone_size: .
d_call: TRBD1
v_call: TRBV13
j_call: TRBJ1-4

cdr3_nt: TGTGCCAGCCTGCGTGGGGTAGAGGGGGTTGGTGAGCAGTTCTTC
cdr3_aa: CASLRGVEGVGEQFF
clone_size: .
d_call: .
v_call: TRBV6-1
j_call: TRBJ2-1

cdr3_nt: TGTGCCAGCAGTTTTGGCCCCGGGGGGGCGGGGGAGACCCAGTACTTC
cdr3_aa: CASSFGPGGAGETQYF
clone_size: .
d_call: TRBD2
v_call: TRBV6-5
j_call: TRBJ2-5

cdr3_nt: TGTGCCAGCAGTCTTAGCGGGGGAGACACAGATACGCAGTATTTT
cdr3_aa: CASSLSGGDTDTQYF
clone_size: few
d_call: TRBD2
v_call: TRBV6-5
j_call: TRBJ2-3

cdr3_nt: TGTGCCAGCAGCCGGGACACTGAAGCTTTCTTT
cdr3_aa: CASSRDTEAFF
clone_size: .
d_call: .
v_call: TRBV7-9
j_call: TRBJ1-1

cdr3_nt: TGTGCCAGCAGCTTAGGACCCTCGGGGGGCGGGGGAAATCCCGGGCGGCAGTATTTT
cdr3_aa: CASSLGPSGGGGNPGRQYF
clone_size: few
d_call: .
v_call: TRBV7-6
j_call: TRBJ2-3

cdr3_nt: TGTGCCATCAGTGACCCTAGTACAGGGGGCAGGACTGAAGCTTTCTTT
cdr3_aa: CAISDPSTGGRTEAFF
clone_size: .
d_call: TRBD1
v_call: TRBV10-3
j_call: TRBJ1-1

cdr3_nt: TGTGCCAGCAGCACCGAGGACCACAGGCTGGGCTACACCTTC
cdr3_aa: CASSTEDHRLGYTF
clone_size: .
d_call: .
v_call: TRBV5-4
j_call: TRBJ1-2

cdr3_nt: TGCAGCGCTACGGGTTTAGGAAACACCATATATTTT
cdr3_aa: CSATGLGNTIYF
clone_size: .
d_call: .
v_call: TRBV29-1
j_call: TRBJ1-3

cdr3_nt: TGTGCCAGTAGTAACGCAAGGACAGGGTCGTTCACAGATACGCAGTATTTT
cdr3_aa: CASSNARTGSFTDTQYF
clone_size: .
d_call: TRBD1
v_call: TRBV19
j_call: TRBJ2-3

cdr3_nt: TGTGCCAGTAGTCCGGGACTAGCGGGTAACAAGTCCTACAATGAGCAGTTCTTC
cdr3_aa: CASSPGLAGNKSYNEQFF
clone_size: once
d_call: TRBD2
v_call: TRBV19
j_call: TRBJ2-1

cdr3_nt: TGTGCCAGCAGCTTAGCAGGGGCCGGCAATCAGCCCCAGCATTTT
cdr3_aa: CASSLAGAGNQPQHF
clone_size: .
d_call: .
v_call: TRBV7-9
j_call: TRBJ1-5

cdr3_nt: TGTGCCAGCGGTCAGAGGAGGGAGCAGTACTTC
cdr3_aa: CASGQRREQYF
clone_size: many
d_call: .
v_call: TRBV28
j_call: TRBJ2-7

cdr3_nt: TGTGCCAGCAGTGGGGGGGTTACATCAGGCTCACCCCTCCACTTT
cdr3_aa: CASSGGVTSGSPLHF
clone_size: .
d_call: .
v_call: TRBV9
j_call: TRBJ1-6

cdr3_nt: TGCAGCGTTAGGGACAGGGGGCGGAACACTGAAGCTTTCTTT
cdr3_aa: CSVRDRGRNTEAFF
clone_size: .
d_call: TRBD1
v_call: TRBV29-1
j_call: TRBJ1-1

cdr3_nt: TGTGCCAGCAGCGCGAACCCTGGACAGGGCCCGGGCGAGCAGTACTTC
cdr3_aa: CASSANPGQGPGEQYF
clone_size: .
d_call: TRBD1
v_call: TRBV5-4
j_call: TRBJ2-7

cdr3_nt: TGTGCCAGCAGCTTAGGAGCGTACTACGAGCAGTACTTC
cdr3_aa: CASSLGAYYEQYF
clone_size: .
d_call: .
v_call: TRBV7-3
j_call: TRBJ2-7